The 21 T cell receptor beta chains below were found in one sample sequenced in a study of control samples from healthy donors and cancer patients. Generated by immunoSEQ multiplex PCR, the TCRdb table keeps only in-frame clones and is missing some. The sample has roughly 89,000 clones; 75% to 95% are singletons. Sequenced material: blood. These receptors came from a man aged 50-60 years in good health.

This chain connects TRBV27 to TRBJ1-2; 8 bases are a match to TRBD1. Per germline, CDR1 MNHEY and CDR2 SMNVEV (reference sequence). The CDR3 is made up of 14 amino acids. V was clipped by 3 bases and J by 7 bases; unmatched bases: 7. This CDR3 reads CASSFQGASAGYTF. The CDR3 DNA is TGTGCCAGCAGTTTCCAGGGGGCATCTGCTGGCTACACCTTC.

The chain employs TRBV5-5 and TRBJ2-2, with 10 bases that match TRBD2. The germline gives CDR1 SGHKS, CDR2 YYEKEE (reference sequence). This CDR3 spans 15 amino acids. V lost 5 bases, J lost 2 bases, and 3 bases stayed unmatched. CDR3 residues: CASRLAGANTGELFF. The CDR3 DNA sequence: TGTGCCAGCAGGCTAGCGGGGGCCAACACCGGGGAGCTGTTTTTT.

This sequence joins TRBV2 and TRBJ1-6; D call uncertain. Trimming removed 1 base at V and 7 bases at J, with 14 bases between. This CDR3 has 16 amino acids. CDR1 is SNHLY, CDR2 FYNNEI, per germline. The CDR3 DNA sequence: TGTGCCAGCAGTGAAGGTATTACTCCTCGAAATTCACCCCTCCACTTT. Translation: CASSEGITPRNSPLHF.

The V and J genes are TRBV9 and TRBJ2-2, with TRBD1 identical over 12 bases. V lost 4 bases, J lost 7 bases, and 8 bases stayed unmatched. CDR1 and CDR2 (germline): SGDLS, YYNGEE. The CDR3 is made up of 16 amino acids. The CDR3, as DNA: TGTGCCAGCAGCAGCCCCGGGACAGGGGGCGACGGGGAGCTGTTTTTT. This codes for CASSSPGTGGDGELFF.

V and J are TRBV19 and TRBJ1-1; TRBD1 might be the D (5 bases). V lost 4 bases and J lost 3, with 18 bases in between. This CDR3 is built from 16 residues. Germline V CDR1 and CDR2: LNHDA, SQIVND (reference sequence). The CDR3 DNA reads as TGTGCCAGTAGTAGAGGGGCCTCCCCGAGGGACACTGAAGCTTTCTTT. It codes for CASSRGASPRDTEAFF.

The DNA of the CDR3 is TGTGCCACCTCCACAACAGGGGCCGACGGCTACACCTTC. Translating gives CATSTTGADGYTF. J is TRBJ1-2 and V is TRBV19, with 7 positions matching TRBD1. After removal of 10 bases from V and 8 bases from J, the junction contained 13 bases not matched to a gene. CDR3 length: 13 amino acids. Germline CDR1 is LNHDA and CDR2 is SQIVND (reference sequence).

V usage is TRBV29-1 and J usage is TRBJ1-2; TRBD1 agrees at 7 bases. The CDR3 covers 12 residues. The V gene end was trimmed by 5 bases and the J gene end by 6 bases; junction bases not matched to a gene: 6. Germline CDR1 is SQVTM and CDR2 is ANQGSEA. DNA for the CDR3: TGCAGCGTTTATGGCGGGACAGATGGCTACACCTTC. Amino acids: CSVYGGTDGYTF.

V usage is TRBV27 and J usage is TRBJ1-5; D is unresolved. V gave up 3 bases and J gave up 9 bases, with 15 bases separating them. Per germline, CDR1 MNHEY and CDR2 SMNVEV (reference sequence). CDR3 size: 14 residues. The CDR3, as DNA: TGTGCCAGCAGTTTGGACGGACCCTGGGGGCCCCAGCATTTT. This codes for CASSLDGPWGPQHF.

The chain couples TRBV10-2 to TRBJ1-2; D not certain. Trimming stripped 7 bases from V and 2 bases from J, with 11 bases between. CDR3 length equals 13 residues. CDR1 is WSHSY and CDR2 is SAAADI in the germline V gene. This CDR3 is CASNLGKNYGYTF. In DNA, the CDR3 is TGCGCCAGCAACCTGGGGAAGAACTATGGCTACACCTTC.

The chain links TRBV11-2 to TRBJ2-5; a weak D match, TRBD1 (6 bases). This CDR3 contains 14 residues. Trimming shortened V by 2 bases and J by 4 bases, and 11 bases separated the two germline ends. Germline-derived CDR1 and CDR2 are SGHAT and FQNNGV. DNA for the CDR3: TGTGCCAGCAGCTTAAACAGGGAAGGAGAGACCCAGTACTTC. Its translation: CASSLNREGETQYF.

This sequence joins TRBV6-2 or TRBV6-3 and TRBJ1-5; no clear D gene. CDR3 length: 15 amino acids. Between the trimmed V and J ends, which lost 5 bases and 3 bases, there was a span of 14 bases. Germline V gives CDR1 MNHEY, CDR2 SVGEGT. This chain's CDR3 is CASSEHGRFNQPQHF. The CDR3 coding sequence is TGTGCCAGCAGTGAGCATGGCAGATTCAATCAGCCCCAGCATTTT.

The chain employs TRBV5-1 and TRBJ1-1; D is undetermined. V gave up 0 bases and J gave up 1 base, with 10 bases separating them. This CDR3 spans 15 amino acids. Germline V gene lookup returns CDR1 SGHRS and CDR2 YFSETQ. CDR3 protein: CASSLEGLANTEAFF. CDR3 nucleotide sequence: TGCGCCAGCAGCTTGGAAGGTCTAGCGAACACTGAAGCTTTCTTT.

CDR3 nucleotide sequence: TGTGCCAGCAGCATCCGGACTAGCGGGGATTACAATGAGCAGTTCTTC. Amino acid sequence: CASSIRTSGDYNEQFF. V usage is TRBV5-4 and J usage is TRBJ2-1; 12 nucleotides match TRBD2. Germline-derived CDR1 and CDR2 are SGHNT and YYREEE (reference sequence). The CDR3 has 16 residues. J gave up 4 bases and V 4 bases, and 6 bases lay outside the gene matches.

This rearrangement joins TRBV30 to TRBJ1-4, with D perhaps matching TRBD1 (6 bases). Per germline, CDR1 GTSNPN and CDR2 SVGIG (reference sequence). This CDR3 region has 14 residues. Trimming removed 3 bases from V and 1 base from J, with 9 bases in between. CDR3 protein: CAWRRGLTNEKLFF. CDR3 bases: TGTGCCTGGAGGAGGGGGTTAACTAATGAAAAACTGTTTTTT.

The chain joins TRBV18 to TRBJ2-1; D is possibly TRBD1 (6 bases). Germline V lookup: CDR1 KGHSH, CDR2 LQKENI. Trimming stripped 4 bases from V and 1 base from J, with 14 bases between. The CDR3 sequence is 16 residues long. The CDR3 DNA sequence: TGTGCCAGCTCACAACCCACAGGGTTGTCCTACAATGAGCAGTTCTTC. It translates to CASSQPTGLSYNEQFF. The whole variable domain, filled in from reference TRBV18 and TRBJ2-1, reads NAGVMQNPRHLVRRRGQEARLRCSPMKGHSHVYWYRQLPEEGLKFMVYLQKENIIDESGMPKERFSAEFPKEGPSILRIQQVVRGDSAAYFCASSQPTGLSYNEQFFGPGTRLTVL.

J is TRBJ2-7 and V is TRBV5-6; D ambiguous. Deletions cut 4 bases from V and 4 bases from J, with 12 bases between. In germline, CDR1 is SGHDT, CDR2 YYEEEE. CDR3 length equals 13 residues. The CDR3 loop reads CASSPALSYEQYF. The DNA of the CDR3 is TGTGCCAGCAGCCCGGCCCTCAGTTACGAGCAGTACTTC.

The gene calls are TRBV5-4 and TRBJ1-2; 7 bases fit TRBD1. The germline V gene encodes CDR1 SGHNT and CDR2 YYREEE (reference sequence). Germline trimming cut 2 bases from V and 2 bases from J; bases unmatched to any gene: 0. The CDR3 consists of 13 residues. The CDR3 reads CASSLQGNYGYTF. As DNA, the CDR3 is TGTGCCAGCAGCTTACAGGGGAACTATGGCTACACCTTC.

Here the CDR3 DNA reads TGTACCGGGTGGAGGGGGGAGAACACCGGGGAGCTGTTTTTT. Its protein is CTGWRGENTGELFF. The J gene is TRBJ2-2, the V gene TRBV11-2; D possibly matches TRBD1 or TRBD2 (6 bases each). The CDR3 is 14 amino acids. Looked up from germline, CDR1 is SGHAT and CDR2 is FQNNGV.

This chain uses TRBV19 with TRBJ2-6; D is possibly TRBD1 (6 bases). V was trimmed by 6 bases and J by 6 bases, leaving 12 bases between them. The CDR3 sequence is 14 residues long. Germline loops: CDR1 LNHDA, CDR2 SQIVND (reference sequence). The CDR3 spells CASRYRELANVLTF. CDR3 nucleotide sequence: TGTGCCAGTAGATACAGGGAGTTGGCCAACGTCCTGACTTTC.

V gene TRBV19 combines with J gene TRBJ2-4; D may be TRBD1 or TRBD2 (5 bases each). V lost 4 bases, J lost 7 bases, and 17 bases lay in between. The CDR3 is 15 amino acids. Germline CDR1 is LNHDA and CDR2 is SQIVND (reference sequence). The CDR3 region has the DNA TGTGCCAGTAGTACCCCAGGGAGTCAGTACAACATTCAGTACTTC. As protein: CASSTPGSQYNIQYF.

In DNA form, the CDR3 reads TGTGCCAGCAGCTTGGGGAGCGGGGGCTACAATGAGCAGTTCTTC. This sequence encodes CASSLGSGGYNEQFF. The rearrangement uses TRBV11-3 and TRBJ2-1, with TRBD2 matching over 8 bases. Germline loops: CDR1 SGHNT, CDR2 YENEEA. The V segment lost 3 bases and the J segment 3 bases; nucleotides outside the gene matches: 4. This CDR3 region has 15 residues.